These 28 T cell receptor beta chains came from one sample sequenced in a study of blood T cell repertoires in COVID-19. The protocol was immunoSEQ multiplex PCR, while the TCRdb copy is restricted to in-frame clones and leaves out a portion. The data hold roughly 70,000 clones, with roughly three quarters observed a single time. The sequencing input was peripheral blood. These TCRs come from a woman in her sixties with acute or convalescent COVID-19.

The chain links TRBV28 to TRBJ2-3; D gene ambiguous. Germline lookup yields CDR1 MDHEN and CDR2 SYDVKM. The CDR3 spans 14 residues. V lost 2 bases and J 6 bases, leaving 12 bases between the germline ends. CDR3 DNA: TGTGCCAGCAGTTTACATTTCCCCGGGGATACGCAGTATTTT. Residues: CASSLHFPGDTQYF.

This clone has a handful of counts. The V and J genes are TRBV10-2 and TRBJ2-7, with a possible D match to TRBD1 (5 bases). The CDR3 totals 14 residues. V was clipped by 8 bases and J by 0 bases, with 14 bases between them. CDR1 and CDR2 from the germline V gene are WSHSY and SAAADI. CDR3 coding DNA: TGCGCCAGCCGCAGGGAAACGGACTCCTACGAGCAGTACTTC. Encoded protein: CASRRETDSYEQYF.

V and J are TRBV29-1 and TRBJ1-2; D uncertain. CDR3 length: 13 residues. The V end lost 0 bases, the J end lost 4 bases, and 9 bases lay between the germline ends. In germline, CDR1 is SQVTM, CDR2 ANQGSEA. CDR3 loop: CSVEDTGSYGYTF. The CDR3, as DNA: TGCAGCGTTGAAGATACGGGATCCTATGGCTACACCTTC.

The chain links TRBV9 to TRBJ1-3; no clear D. The CDR3 covers 14 residues. CDR1 is SGDLS, CDR2 YYNGEE, per germline. V shed 3 bases and J shed 0 bases, with 7 bases lying between them. The CDR3 bases are TGTGCCAGCAGCGCCGGGTCCTCTGGAAACACCATATATTTT. It codes for CASSAGSSGNTIYF.

The chain has TRBV5-1 and TRBJ2-1; TRBD2 aligns across 11 bases. Germline CDR1 is SGHRS and CDR2 is YFSETQ. V lost 4 bases, J lost 4 bases, and 7 bases stayed unmatched. The CDR3 covers 16 residues. CDR3 loop: CASSIPGTSGYNEQFF. The CDR3 nucleotides are TGCGCCAGCAGCATCCCCGGGACTAGCGGTTACAATGAGCAGTTCTTC.

J is TRBJ1-2 and V is TRBV19; D ambiguous. Trimming pared 2 bases from V and 8 bases from J, leaving 12 bases between. The CDR3 runs to 13 residues. CDR1 LNHDA and CDR2 SQIVND come from the germline V gene (reference sequence). In DNA form, the CDR3 reads TGTGCCAGTAGTATAAGTGCGTTGTGGGGCTACACCTTC. Protein product: CASSISALWGYTF.

Turning to this clone: Other DNA variants within this sample encode the same CDR3. The chain joins TRBV12-3 or TRBV12-4 to TRBJ1-1; D remains ambiguous. V gave up 6 bases and J gave up 1 base, with 9 bases separating them. The CDR3 runs to 13 residues. CDR3: CASSPRGNTEAFF. CDR3 DNA: TGTGCCAGCAGCCCCCGGGGGAACACTGAAGCTTTCTTT.

The chain employs TRBV6-1 and TRBJ1-4; D may be TRBD1 (6 bases). The CDR3 sequence is 15 residues long. V was cut by 3 bases and J by 7 bases, with 15 bases left in between. Looked up from germline, CDR1 is MNHNS and CDR2 is SASEGT. CDR3 coding DNA: TGTGCCAGCAGTGATCCTACAGGGTGGAGTGAAAAACTGTTTTTT. Its translation: CASSDPTGWSEKLFF.

The chain joins TRBV19 to TRBJ2-2; D unresolved. The V end was cut by 2 bases, the J end by 6 bases, with 13 bases between. CDR1 and CDR2 (germline): LNHDA, SQIVND (reference sequence). CDR3 size: 15 residues. This chain's CDR3 is CASSIQRLRSGELFF. The CDR3 region has the DNA TGTGCCAGTAGTATACAGCGCCTCCGGTCCGGGGAGCTGTTTTTT. The full variable domain, in which reference TRBV19 and TRBJ2-2 provide the parts outside the CDR3, is DGGITQSPKYLFRKEGQNVTLSCEQNLNHDAMYWYRQDPGQGLRLIYYSQIVNDFQKGDIAEGYSVSREKKESFPLTVTSAQKNPTAFYLCASSIQRLRSGELFFGEGSRLTVL.

A note on this clone: At one of its ends the junction is not consistent with the germline gene, which may arise from a read error. This same CDR3 is encoded by further DNA sequences in the sample. The V and J genes are TRBV19 and TRBJ1-4, with TRBD1 matching 9 bases. The germline V gene encodes CDR1 LNHDA and CDR2 SQIVND (reference sequence). This CDR3 is built from 16 residues. The CDR3 region is CASSPHTTGGNEKLFF. CDR3 nucleotide sequence: TGTGCCAGTAGTCCCCATACGACAGGGGGTAATGAAAAATTGTTTTTT.

CDR3 DNA: TGTGCCAGCTCCCCTAACAGGGCCCAAGCCAAAAACATTCAGTACTTC. The encoded protein is CASSPNRAQAKNIQYF. The rearrangement links TRBV18 to TRBJ2-4; perhaps TRBD1 as D (6 bases). Trimming removed 6 bases at V and 0 bases at J, with 15 bases between. Germline V gene lookup returns CDR1 KGHSH and CDR2 LQKENI. CDR3 size: 16 residues.

The V gene is TRBV11-3, the J gene TRBJ2-1; D perhaps matches TRBD2 (5 bases). Trimming removed 1 base at V and 6 bases at J, with 7 bases between. CDR3 length: 13 amino acids. Germline CDR1 is SGHNT and CDR2 is YENEEA. The CDR3 spells CASSLGTVNEQFF. The CDR3 DNA is TGTGCCAGCAGCTTAGGGACTGTCAATGAGCAGTTCTTC.

V gene TRBV5-1 combines with J gene TRBJ1-1; D may be TRBD1 (6 bases). The V end lost 4 bases, the J end lost 6 bases, and 16 bases lay between the germline ends. Germline values: CDR1 SGHRS, CDR2 YFSETQ. The CDR3 covers 14 residues. The CDR3 region is CASSTAQGRAEAFF. As DNA, the CDR3 is TGCGCCAGCAGCACCGCACAGGGAAGAGCTGAAGCTTTCTTT.

The genes are TRBV5-1 and TRBJ2-1, with 9 bases identical to TRBD1. The CDR3 spans 15 residues. CDR1 is SGHRS, CDR2 YFSETQ, per germline. V was clipped by 0 bases and J by 6 bases; unmatched bases: 4. The CDR3: CASSLGPTGGNEQFF. For the CDR3, the DNA is TGCGCCAGCAGCTTGGGGCCGACAGGGGGCAATGAGCAGTTCTTC.

This clone was seen a few times. This chain uses TRBV19 with TRBJ1-1; D ambiguous. The CDR3 contains 13 residues. CDR1 and CDR2 from the germline V gene are LNHDA and SQIVND (reference sequence). Trimming pared 3 bases from V and 1 base from J, leaving 6 bases between. The CDR3, as DNA: TGTGCCAGTAGTATTCAGGCGAACACTGAAGCTTTCTTT. Translated: CASSIQANTEAFF.

V gene TRBV30 combines with J gene TRBJ1-5; no reliable D call. CDR3 length: 13 amino acids. Germline lookup yields CDR1 GTSNPN and CDR2 SVGIG (reference sequence). V lost 3 bases to trimming and J lost 0 bases, with 6 bases between them. CDR3 in DNA: TGTGCCTGGAGGGCACATAGCAATCAGCCCCAGCATTTT. It specifies CAWRAHSNQPQHF.

This chain links TRBV5-5 with TRBJ2-7; D is unclear. Germline CDR1 and CDR2: SGHKS and YYEKEE (reference sequence). The CDR3 is 14 amino acids. V dropped 3 bases and J dropped 1 base, with 11 bases sitting between them. CDR3 bases: TGTGCCAGCAGCTACCAGATTGGTTCCTACGAGCAGTACTTC. As protein: CASSYQIGSYEQYF. The variable domain in full, with the rest retrieved from reference TRBV5-5 and TRBJ2-7, is DAGVTQSPTHLIKTRGQQVTLRCSPISGHKSVSWYQQVLGQGPQFIFQYYEKEERGRGNFPDRFSARQFPNYSSELNVNALLLGDSALYLCASSYQIGSYEQYFGPGTRLTVT.

The rearrangement links TRBV7-9 to TRBJ2-4; D is possibly TRBD2 (6 bases). In germline, CDR1 is SEHNR, CDR2 FQNEAQ (reference sequence). The CDR3 has 16 residues. V dropped 5 bases and J dropped 8 bases, with 22 bases sitting between them. DNA of the CDR3: TGTGCCAGCAGCCAACGTGGAGGGGCGCGGGGACACATTCAGTACTTC. Its translation: CASSQRGGARGHIQYF.

V gene TRBV7-6 combines with J gene TRBJ2-7; TRBD1 might be the D (6 bases). Trimming removed 5 bases at V and 2 bases at J, with 19 bases between. The CDR3 runs 16 residues. Germline V lookup: CDR1 SGHVS, CDR2 FNYEAQ. This CDR3 reads CASSLTSPQGPYEQYF. CDR3 bases: TGTGCCAGCAGCCTCACTTCGCCCCAGGGGCCCTACGAGCAGTACTTC.

The chain employs TRBV2 and TRBJ1-2; maybe TRBD1 (6 bases). The germline CDR1 and CDR2 sequences are SNHLY and FYNNEI. The CDR3 length is 13 residues. Trimming shortened V by 2 bases and J by 3 bases, and 7 bases separated the two germline ends. The CDR3 DNA sequence: TGTGCCAGCAGTGAAAACAGGGACTATGGCTACACCTTC. Its protein product is CASSENRDYGYTF.

The rearrangement uses TRBV13 and TRBJ2-3; 7 bases are shared with TRBD2. The germline V gene has CDR1 PRHDT and CDR2 FYEKMQ (reference sequence). The CDR3 runs to 17 residues. V lost 6 bases to trimming and J lost 0 bases; unmatched junction nucleotides: 12. Written as DNA, the CDR3 is TGTGCCAGCAGTGCTCCGGAAGATAGCGGGAGCACAGATACGCAGTATTTT. This codes for CASSAPEDSGSTDTQYF.

The V and J genes are TRBV29-1 and TRBJ2-7, with a possible D match to TRBD1 (5 bases). The CDR3 contains 13 residues. Germline values: CDR1 SQVTM, CDR2 ANQGSEA. Trimming cost V 5 bases and J 1 base, with 12 bases left between them. This chain's CDR3 is CSVLLTDSYEQYF. The CDR3 bases are TGCAGCGTTTTATTGACAGATTCCTACGAGCAGTACTTC.

The rearrangement uses TRBV27 and TRBJ2-7; TRBD2 matches 9 bases. Germline CDR1 and CDR2: MNHEY and SMNVEV (reference sequence). Unmatched junction bases numbered 11, after V lost 5 bases and J lost 3 bases. This CDR3 contains 16 residues. The chain's CDR3 is CASSLSSDSGGYEQYF. CDR3 DNA: TGTGCCAGCAGTCTCTCGAGTGATAGCGGGGGCTACGAGCAGTACTTC.

J is TRBJ1-1 and V is TRBV2; D might be TRBD1 (6 bases). Germline CDR1 is SNHLY and CDR2 is FYNNEI. V lost 7 bases to trimming and J lost 5 bases, with 29 bases between them. The CDR3 consists of 18 residues. CDR3 region: CASTWGHLAGVGLTEAFF. The DNA for the CDR3 is TGTGCCAGCACCTGGGGACACCTTGCCGGGGTGGGATTAACTGAAGCTTTCTTT.

This chain links TRBV6-2 or TRBV6-3 with TRBJ2-3; TRBD2 is a possible D gene (7 bases). The CDR3 contains 18 residues. The germline V gene encodes CDR1 MNHEY and CDR2 SVGEGT. Deletions cut 6 bases from V and 0 bases from J, with 22 bases between. The CDR3 is CASRPPRGGVTSTDTQYF. CDR3 in DNA: TGTGCCAGCAGGCCTCCTAGGGGGGGGGTTACCAGCACAGATACGCAGTATTTT.

The gene calls are TRBV12-3 or TRBV12-4 and TRBJ2-7, with 8 positions matching TRBD1. The CDR3 has 13 residues. The trim removed 6 bases at V and 3 bases at J, leaving 4 bases unmatched. The CDR3 nucleotides read TGTGCCAGCAGGAGGACAGGGAACTACGAGCAGTACTTC. Translation: CASRRTGNYEQYF.

The V gene is TRBV19, the J gene TRBJ2-1; D is possibly TRBD2 (5 bases). V lost 8 bases, J lost 9 bases, and 11 bases lay in between. Germline V gene sequence: CDR1 LNHDA, CDR2 SQIVND (reference sequence). The CDR3 is made up of 11 amino acids. CDR3 nucleotide sequence: TGTGCCAGTCTGTCCGGAGGTGAGCAGTTCTTC. It yields the protein CASLSGGEQFF.

V usage is TRBV7-8 and J usage is TRBJ1-1; D may be TRBD1 (5 bases). V shed 7 bases and J shed 0 bases, with 9 bases lying between them. This CDR3 is built from 13 residues. Germline V gene sequence: CDR1 SGHVS, CDR2 FQNEAQ. The CDR3 DNA reads as TGTGCCAGCATCGACAGCATGAACACTGAAGCTTTCTTT. Its protein is CASIDSMNTEAFF.